Below are 2 T cell receptor beta chains sequenced from a single sample in a study of control samples from healthy donors and cancer patients. Repertoires were generated with immunoSEQ multiplex PCR, while TCRdb's copy carries only in-frame clones and drops some. Here the sample spans 150,000 to 200,000 clones, approximately 92% being singletons. The sequenced sample consisted of blood. These TCRs come from a man between 18 and 29 years old in good health.

This chain joins TRBV6-4 and TRBJ2-1; TRBD2 matches at 10 bases. CDR1 is MRHNA, CDR2 SNTAGT, per germline. V trimming: 5 bases; J trimming: 8 bases; junction bases outside the gene matches: 15. This CDR3 comprises 17 residues. Written as DNA, the CDR3 is TGTGCCAGCAGTTCCCCCTGGCGAGCGGGGGGGCGCGATGAGCAGTTCTTC. Its protein product is CASSSPWRAGGRDEQFF.

J is TRBJ1-5 and V is TRBV19; D may be TRBD1 (5 bases). CDR3 size: 17 residues. Germline-derived CDR1 and CDR2 are LNHDA and SQIVND (reference sequence). V was shortened by 3 bases and J by 0 bases, with 15 bases between the two germline ends. CDR3 amino acids: CASSMVPGRYSNQPQHF. The CDR3 DNA reads as TGTGCCAGTAGTATGGTACCGGGACGGTATAGCAATCAGCCCCAGCATTTT.